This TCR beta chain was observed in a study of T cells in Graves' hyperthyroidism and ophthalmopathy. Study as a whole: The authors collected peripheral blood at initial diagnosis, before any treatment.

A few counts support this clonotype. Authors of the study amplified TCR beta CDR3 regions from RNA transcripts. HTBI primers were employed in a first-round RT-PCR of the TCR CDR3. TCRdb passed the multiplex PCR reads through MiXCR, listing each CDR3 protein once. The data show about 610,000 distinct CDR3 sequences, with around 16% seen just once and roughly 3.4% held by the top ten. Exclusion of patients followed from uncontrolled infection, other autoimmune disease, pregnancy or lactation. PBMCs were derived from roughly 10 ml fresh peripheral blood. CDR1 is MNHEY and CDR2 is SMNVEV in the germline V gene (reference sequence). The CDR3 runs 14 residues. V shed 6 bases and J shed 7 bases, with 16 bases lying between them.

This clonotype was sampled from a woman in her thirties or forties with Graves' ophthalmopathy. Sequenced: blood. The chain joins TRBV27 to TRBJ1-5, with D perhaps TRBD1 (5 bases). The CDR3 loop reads CASSNYATDQPQHF. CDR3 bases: TGTGCCAGCAGCAATTATGCGACAGACCAGCCCCAGCATTTT.